This T cell receptor (beta chain) was captured in a study of blood T cell repertoires in COVID-19. Study-wide context: Acute and convalescent COVID-19 specimens originated in the United States, Italy and Spain.

At least ten counts were recorded for this clone. Libraries were prepared by immunoSEQ multiplex PCR; TCRdb keeps only in-frame clonotypes and omits some of them. The sample consists of about 61,000 clones, 60% to 80% of them appearing once. V shed 4 bases and J 6 bases; nucleotides not matched to a gene: 6. Germline V lookup: CDR1 MGHRA, CDR2 YSYEKL. This CDR3 has 15 amino acids. Specimen: peripheral blood. The source is a man older than 75 with active or convalescent COVID-19. V gene TRBV4-1 combines with J gene TRBJ1-6, with TRBD1 matching over 7 bases. CDR3 protein: CASSLPGTVNSPLHF. The DNA for the CDR3 is TGCGCCAGCAGCCTGCCGGGGACAGTTAATTCACCCCTCCACTTT.